These 3 T cell receptor beta chains originate from one sample sequenced in a study of blood T cell repertoires in COVID-19. Method: immunoSEQ multiplex PCR; TCRdb's copy keeps in-frame clones and lacks some. The table includes 110,000 to 150,000 clones, roughly three quarters detected once. The sequencing sample was made of peripheral blood. These receptors were taken from a woman aged 55-70 years with acute or convalescent COVID-19.

The V gene is TRBV10-1, the J gene TRBJ2-1; D ambiguous. Deletions cut 3 bases from V and 9 bases from J, with 6 bases between. Germline loops: CDR1 WNHNN, CDR2 SYGVQD (reference sequence). This CDR3 comprises 11 residues. The CDR3 coding sequence is TGCGCCAGCAGTGATTTCGGTGAGCAGTTCTTC. Translation gives CASSDFGEQFF.

This clone was observed a few times. V and J are TRBV10-2 and TRBJ2-1; TRBD2 matches 10 bases. This CDR3 is 14 amino acids long. Losses at the gene ends were 7 bases for V and 7 bases for J; bases not matched to a gene: 7. From germline, CDR1 is WSHSY and CDR2 SAAADI. CDR3 loop: CASNFASGRNEQFF. Written as DNA, the CDR3 is TGCGCCAGCAATTTCGCTAGCGGGAGAAATGAGCAGTTCTTC.

This sequence joins TRBV20-1 and TRBJ1-1; weak D call: TRBD1 (5 bases). V lost 3 bases and J lost 1, with 12 bases in between. The CDR3 loop spans 14 amino acids. Per germline, CDR1 DFQATT and CDR2 SNEGSKA (reference sequence). CDR3 loop: CSASVGGKNTEAFF. The CDR3 DNA sequence: TGCAGTGCTAGTGTTGGGGGGAAGAACACTGAAGCTTTCTTT.